The clone carrying this TCR beta chain qualifies as medium-sized. A junction boundary mismatches the germline segment, possibly from a read error. Germline CDR1 SSHAT, CDR2 FNYEAQ (reference sequence). This CDR3 has 13 amino acids. These data originate in a study of patients and donors after allogeneic stem cell transplantation. MiXCR was run by TCRdb on the RT-PCR reads, yielding one entry per CDR3 protein. The sample records about 1,900 distinct CDR3 sequences, around 4.6% being singletons. The sequence was collected from a human donor who was either an allogeneic HSCT recipient or a stem cell or donor lymphocyte infusion donor (not recorded which). It is not recorded whose cells these are; they may come from a transplant donor. Sequencing used blood, either unsorted or a sorted T cell fraction (not recorded which). The V call is TRBV7-7, the J call TRBJ2-5; D gene unclear. This chain's CDR3 is CASSLHGMETQYF. In DNA, the CDR3 is TGTGCTAGCAGCTTACATGGGATGGAGACCCAGTACTTC.